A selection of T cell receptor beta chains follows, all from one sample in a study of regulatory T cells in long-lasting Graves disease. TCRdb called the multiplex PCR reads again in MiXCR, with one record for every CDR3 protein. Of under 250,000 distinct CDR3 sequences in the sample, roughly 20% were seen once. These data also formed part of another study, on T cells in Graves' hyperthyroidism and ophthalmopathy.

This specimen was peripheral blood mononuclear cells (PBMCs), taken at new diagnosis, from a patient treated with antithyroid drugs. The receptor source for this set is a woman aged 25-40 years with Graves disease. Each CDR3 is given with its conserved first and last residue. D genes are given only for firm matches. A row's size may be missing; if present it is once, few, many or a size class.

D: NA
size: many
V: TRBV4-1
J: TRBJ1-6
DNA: TGCGCCAGCAGCCGAGTTCAGGGAACCTCCTATAATTCACCCCTCCACTTT
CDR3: CASSRVQGTSYNSPLHF

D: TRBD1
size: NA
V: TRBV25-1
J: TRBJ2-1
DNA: TGTGCCAGCAGTGATACAGGGGGGTACAATGAGCAGTTCTTC
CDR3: CASSDTGGYNEQFF

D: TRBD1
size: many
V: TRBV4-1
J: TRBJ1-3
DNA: TGCGCCAGCAGCCAACTAGGACAGGGGAGATCTGGAAACACCATATATTTT
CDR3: CASSQLGQGRSGNTIYF

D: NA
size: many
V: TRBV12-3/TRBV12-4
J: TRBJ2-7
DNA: TGTGCCAGCAGTTTGGGGACGGCCGCTAACGAGCAGTACTTC
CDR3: CASSLGTAANEQYF

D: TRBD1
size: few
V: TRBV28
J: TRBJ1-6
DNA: TGTGCCAGCAGATTGACGGGACAGGAAAATTCACCCCTCCACTTT
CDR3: CASRLTGQENSPLHF

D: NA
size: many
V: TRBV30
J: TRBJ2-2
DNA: TGTGCCTGGAGTGTGGGCTTACTAGCAGTGAACACCGGGGAGCTGTTTTTT
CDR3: CAWSVGLLAVNTGELFF

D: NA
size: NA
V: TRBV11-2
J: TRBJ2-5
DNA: TGTGCCAGCAGCCGAGACAGGCAAGAGACCCAGTACTTC
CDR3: CASSRDRQETQYF

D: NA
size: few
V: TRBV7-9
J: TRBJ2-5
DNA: TGTGCCAGCAGCTTAGTAGCTTTTGGGGAAGAGACCCAGTACTTC
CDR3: CASSLVAFGEETQYF

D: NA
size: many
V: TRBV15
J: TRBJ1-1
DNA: TGTGCCACCAGCGGAGAACTACAGGGTATGAACACTGAAGCTTTCTTT
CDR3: CATSGELQGMNTEAFF

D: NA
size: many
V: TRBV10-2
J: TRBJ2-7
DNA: TGCGCCAGCAGCCTCGGGTGGGGTCGTGGGGATCGGCTCGAGCAGTACTTC
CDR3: CASSLGWGRGDRLEQYF

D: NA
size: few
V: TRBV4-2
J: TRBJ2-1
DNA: TGTGCCAGCAGCCAGCCGGACCTTAATGAGCAGTTCTTC
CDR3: CASSQPDLNEQFF